The present T cell receptor (beta chain) was sequenced within a study of patients and donors after allogeneic stem cell transplantation. TCRdb re-analysed the RT-PCR reads in MiXCR, keeping a single row per CDR3 protein. The sample has around 150,000 distinct CDR3 sequences; over 25% are singletons. J gave up 7 bases and V 5 bases, and 17 bases lay outside the gene matches. The V gene's germline CDR1 is SGHTA and CDR2 FQGNSA. This CDR3 has 18 residues. This clonotype was seen a handful of times. The specimen was blood, either unsorted or a sorted T cell fraction (not recorded which). The chain employs TRBV7-2 and TRBJ2-1, with 10 bases that match TRBD2. The receptor comes from a human donor who was either an allogeneic HSCT recipient or a stem cell or donor lymphocyte infusion donor (not recorded which). It is not recorded whose cells these are; they may come from a transplant donor. Here the CDR3 reads CASSPASPLAGAENEQFF. DNA for the CDR3: TGTGCCAGCAGCCCAGCTAGCCCCCTAGCGGGAGCCGAAAATGAGCAGTTCTTC.